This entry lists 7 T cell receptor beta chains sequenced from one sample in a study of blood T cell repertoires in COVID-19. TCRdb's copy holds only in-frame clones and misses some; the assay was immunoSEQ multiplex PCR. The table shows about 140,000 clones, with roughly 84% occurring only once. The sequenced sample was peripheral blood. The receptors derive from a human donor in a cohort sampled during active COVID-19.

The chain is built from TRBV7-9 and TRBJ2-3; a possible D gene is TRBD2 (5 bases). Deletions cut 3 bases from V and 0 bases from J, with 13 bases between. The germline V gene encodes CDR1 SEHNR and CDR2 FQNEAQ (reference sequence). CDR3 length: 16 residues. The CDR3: CASSLGGLTSTDTQYF. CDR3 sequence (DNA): TGTGCCAGCAGCTTGGGCGGGCTAACTAGCACAGATACGCAGTATTTT.

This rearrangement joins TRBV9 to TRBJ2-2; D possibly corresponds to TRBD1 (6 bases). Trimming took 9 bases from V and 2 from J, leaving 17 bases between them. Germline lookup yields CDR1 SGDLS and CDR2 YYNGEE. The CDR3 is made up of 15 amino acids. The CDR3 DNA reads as TGTGCCACCTCTAGAGGGACAACTAACACCGGGGAGCTGTTTTTT. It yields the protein CATSRGTTNTGELFF.

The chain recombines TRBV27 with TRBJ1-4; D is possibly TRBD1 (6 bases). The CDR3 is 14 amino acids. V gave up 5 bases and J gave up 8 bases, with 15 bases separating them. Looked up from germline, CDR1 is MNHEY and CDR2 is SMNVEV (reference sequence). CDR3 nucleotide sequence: TGTGCCAGCAGTGATACAGGGCCCCGCGAAAAACTGTTTTTT. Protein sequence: CASSDTGPREKLFF.

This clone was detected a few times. CDR3 nucleotide sequence: TGTGCCAGCAGCCCCCTGGGGGCGCGAGTTAACGAGCAGTACTTC. This sequence encodes CASSPLGARVNEQYF. This chain connects TRBV11-2 to TRBJ2-7; TRBD1 is a possible D gene (6 bases). Germline values: CDR1 SGHAT, CDR2 FQNNGV. This CDR3 region has 15 residues. Trimming removed 5 bases from V and 5 bases from J, with 19 bases in between.

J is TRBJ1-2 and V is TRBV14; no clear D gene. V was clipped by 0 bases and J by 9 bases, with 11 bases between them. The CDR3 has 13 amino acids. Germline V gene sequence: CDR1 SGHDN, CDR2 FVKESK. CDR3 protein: CASSQDGRGSYTF. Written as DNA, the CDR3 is TGTGCCAGCAGCCAAGATGGGCGCGGGAGCTACACCTTC.

The CDR3 reads CASSRDRDRAYEQYF. The CDR3 region has the DNA TGTGCCAGCAGCCGAGATAGGGACAGAGCCTACGAGCAGTACTTC. V is TRBV7-9 and J is TRBJ2-7; 7 bases are shared with TRBD1. This CDR3 is built from 15 residues. The germline gives CDR1 SEHNR, CDR2 FQNEAQ (reference sequence). J gave up 2 bases and V 5 bases, and 9 bases lay outside the gene matches.

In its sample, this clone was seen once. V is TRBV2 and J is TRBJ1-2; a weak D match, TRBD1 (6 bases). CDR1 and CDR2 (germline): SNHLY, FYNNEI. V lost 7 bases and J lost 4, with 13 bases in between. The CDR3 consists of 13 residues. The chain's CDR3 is CASTSQGSYGYTF. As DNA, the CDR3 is TGTGCCAGCACCTCACAGGGATCCTATGGCTACACCTTC.